The clone carrying this T cell receptor (beta chain) was detected once. Other DNA sequences within the sample encode an identical CDR3. Individuals aged roughly 18 to 90 years were recruited from roughly 23 US areas. Among Cohort 3 donors, those recovered had two negative PCRs, clearance, or symptom resolution. This sample was included in a study of blood T cell repertoires in COVID-19. Looking at the study overall: Samples representing acute and convalescent COVID-19 were sourced from the United States, Italy and Spain.

Per the authors' pipeline: Researchers report that nucleated cell counts were estimated from reference gene primer amplification. The table came from immunoSEQ multiplex PCR; TCRdb's copy has only in-frame clones and leaves some out. The V and J calls and clone size come from that table; D and trimming were worked out from the DNA. The table records under 200,000 clones, around 87% of them present only once. The CDR3 has 12 amino acids. CDR1 is SGHTA and CDR2 is FQGNSA in the germline V gene. Trimming left V 3 bases short and J 4 bases short, with 7 bases between. The chain is built from TRBV7-2 and TRBJ2-7; D is possibly TRBD1 (5 bases). The sample taken for sequencing was PBMCs or T cells enriched from blood (not recorded which). This clonotype was obtained from a woman between 50 and 59 years old who had recovered from COVID-19. This chain's CDR3 is CASSLQGYEQYF. The CDR3 nucleotides are TGTGCCAGCAGCTTGCAGGGTTACGAGCAGTACTTC.